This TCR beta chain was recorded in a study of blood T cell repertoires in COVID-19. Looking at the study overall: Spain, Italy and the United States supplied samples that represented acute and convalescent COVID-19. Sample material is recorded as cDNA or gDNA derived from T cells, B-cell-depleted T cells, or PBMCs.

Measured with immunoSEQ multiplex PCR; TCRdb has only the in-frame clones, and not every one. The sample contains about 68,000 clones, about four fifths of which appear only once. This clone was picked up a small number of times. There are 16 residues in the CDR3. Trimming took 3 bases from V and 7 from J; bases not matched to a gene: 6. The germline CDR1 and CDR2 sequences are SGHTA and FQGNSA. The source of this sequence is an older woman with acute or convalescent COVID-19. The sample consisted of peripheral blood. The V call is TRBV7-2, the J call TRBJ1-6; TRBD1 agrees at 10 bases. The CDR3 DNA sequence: TGTGCCAGCAGCTTCGGGACAGGGGTTCTAAATTCACCCCTCCACTTT. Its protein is CASSFGTGVLNSPLHF.